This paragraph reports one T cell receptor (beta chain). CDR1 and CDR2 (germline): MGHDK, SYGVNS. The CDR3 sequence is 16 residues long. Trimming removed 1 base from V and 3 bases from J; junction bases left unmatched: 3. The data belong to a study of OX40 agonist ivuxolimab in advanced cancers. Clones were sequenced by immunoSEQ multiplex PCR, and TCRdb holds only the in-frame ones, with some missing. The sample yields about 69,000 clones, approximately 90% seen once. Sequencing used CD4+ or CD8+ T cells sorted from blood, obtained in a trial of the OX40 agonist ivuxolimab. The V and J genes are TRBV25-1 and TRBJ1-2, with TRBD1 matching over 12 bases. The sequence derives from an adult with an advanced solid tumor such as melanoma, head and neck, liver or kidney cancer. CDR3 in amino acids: CASSEWGTGGDYGYTF. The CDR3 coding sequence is TGTGCCAGCAGTGAATGGGGGACAGGGGGCGACTATGGCTACACCTTC.